Below, one T cell receptor (beta chain) is given with its context. Its antigen is not yet known. No base quality values were provided; no much bigger clone lies one nucleotide off. The collaborating institutions used their own protocols to collect whole blood in K2EDTA tubes. For TCRbeta analysis, collaborators shipped samples in one of three forms: frozen whole blood, isolated PBMCs, or DNA extracted from either of those sample types. These data belong to a study of blood T cell repertoires in COVID-19 (dated by TCRdb to the early 2020s). For the wider study: Samples covering the acute and convalescent phases of COVID-19 were provided by collaborators in the United States, Italy and Spain. The material from the prospective study consisted of cDNA or gDNA derived from T cells, B-cell-depleted T cells, or PBMCs. The dataset comprised deeply sampled blood TCRbeta repertoires from subjects exposed to, actively infected with, or recovered from COVID-19. The repertoires were released in a freely available public database meant as a resource for research on the immune response to SARS-CoV-2. Samples were obtained from the ongoing ImmuneRACE study (first 160 participants) and from over a thousand subjects provided by 6 global collaborators. A de-identified subject ID, COVID-19 status, age in years and sex were almost always included in the sample metadata. Where HLA class I and class II types were available, the types were taken from metadata supplied by the sample provider, not from assay-based typing. The investigation overall reported the following: The quantity of clinical and demographic metadata differed by source and by participant and was supplied without curation.

TCRbeta CDR3 regions were amplified from genomic DNA by means of the immunoSEQ Assay, a bias-controlled multiplex PCR. Per the source publication's procedure: The number of nucleated cells in each sample was estimated by amplification of reference gene primers within the assay. To quantify the absolute abundance of each unique TCRbeta CDR3 rearrangement, sequence reads were collapsed and filtered. For each sample, productive Simpson clonality was calculated as the square root of Simpson's diversity index across productive rearrangements. As stored in TCRdb, this immuneACCESS dataset retains in-frame rearrangements with V and J assigned. A fraction of the clones does not appear; measured against another copy, unresolved V genes explain less than half of the discrepancy, and the remainder lacks a known reason. That table gives V, J and clone size, and the DNA gave D and trimming. This sample holds about 210,000 clones; 82% were observed only once. The ten largest make up approximately 12% of the sample.

The sample was peripheral blood. This TCR was sampled from a woman in her forties with acute or convalescent COVID-19.

The bases read TGTGCCAGCAGCCAACAGGATGTTTCACCCCTCCACTTT. Its amino acids are CASSQQDVSPLHF. The receptor chain draws on TRBV9 and TRBJ1-6; the D gene is perhaps TRBD1, from 5 matching bases. CDR1 and CDR2 (SGDLS, YYNGEE) derive from the germline V gene. The V end loses 4 bases and the J end loses 9 bases, and a stretch of 11 bases separates them. The CDR3 starts with the cysteine, ends with the phenylalanine, and has 13 residues. The only DNA kept is the CDR3, 39 bases in frame from the first base.